The entry below gives a single T cell receptor beta chain sequence along with its context. This clonotype was counted only a few times. Its antigen is currently not known. No base-level quality is on record; no much larger clone is a single base apart. This sample stems from a study of T-cell memory formation after mild COVID-19 (dated by TCRdb to the early 2020s). With regard to the full study: TCR sequence clusters from the two donors were found to be largely donor specific. T-cell clones expanding and contracting after mild COVID-19 in a couple of donors were tracked by longitudinal TCRalpha and TCRbeta repertoire sequencing. The cohort was made up of two young adult volunteers, one female and one male, who were previously healthy. General findings and caveats noted by the study authors: The study included only a couple of mild cases, and larger cohorts that include severe cases with pre-infection samples were judged to be necessary. Some responding clones were detected in pre-infection memory, which suggested that pre-existing cross-reactive memory T cells had joined the SARS-CoV-2 response. Clones that contracted from day 15 to 85 showed balanced CD4/CD8 phenotypes, whereas a second wave of clones that expanded from day 15 to 37 leaned towards CD4+. SARS-CoV-2 specificity of the second-wave clones peaking on day 37 was not confirmed. Contracting CD4+ clones appeared mostly in the CM and EM memory subsets, whereas CD8+ clones were enriched in EMRA.

Sequenced using an Illumina NovaSeq 6000. cDNA libraries for TCRalpha and TCRbeta were prepared by 5'RACE using constant-segment primers, with sample barcodes and unique molecular identifiers added. RNA was extracted from every sample with Trizol reagent. Libraries were amplified in two PCR steps, with a second sample barcode and Illumina TruSeq adapters added in the second step. Sequencing of libraries was performed on an Illumina NovaSeq with 2 x 150 bp paired-end reads. The paper's data handling went like this. With migec v1.2.7, reads were demultiplexed and then collapsed into UMI-guided consensus sequences. Using mixcr v2.1.11, UMI consensuses were aligned to TRA and TRB V and J templates and then assembled into clonotypes. Clonotypes were classified as expanded or contracted when called significant by both edgeR and NoisET, with noise models trained on biological replicates. edgeR calls used a false discovery rate-adjusted p below 0.01 and a log2 fold-change threshold of 1. PCA with hierarchical clustering of max-normalized trajectories of the 1000 most abundant clonotypes was used as exploratory dynamics analysis. Separately sequenced CD4+ and CD8+ repertoires were used to assign a CD4 or CD8 phenotype to each responding clone. TCRdb reprocessing: public reads trimmed at Q25 with fastp, clones called with MiXCR, in-frame beta chains kept. Duplicate CDR3 protein sequences are folded into a single record with the most common DNA and genes. For this entry, the V and J calls and clone size follow TCRdb and not the study's own pipeline. The sample table records 380,000 or so distinct CDR3 sequences; roughly 15% of these occur just once. About a fifth of the sample goes to the ten largest clones.

Ficoll-Paque density gradient centrifugation was the method used to isolate PBMCs. V ends up 4 bases short and J 5 bases short, with an unmatched junction base count of 9. CDR3 length: 16 amino acids, cysteine to phenylalanine. Only CDR3 DNA is held: 48 bases, read in frame from base 1. CDR1 and CDR2 are read off the germline V gene (reference sequence) as MNHNY and SVGAGI. Material: PBMCs or a T cell subset sorted from them (not recorded which). This receptor was obtained from a man between 18 and 29 years old who had mild COVID-19 (a few samples of this study predate the infection). The sample titles of this study are shuffled in the database, so cell type and time point are left out; the donor was told from shared clones. The V and J genes are TRBV6-6 and TRBJ2-1; 9 central nucleotides agree with TRBD1. The DNA sequence is as follows: TGTGCCAGCAGTTCCTCCGGGACAGGGATCAACAATGAGCAGTTCTTC. This encodes CASSSSGTGINNEQFF.